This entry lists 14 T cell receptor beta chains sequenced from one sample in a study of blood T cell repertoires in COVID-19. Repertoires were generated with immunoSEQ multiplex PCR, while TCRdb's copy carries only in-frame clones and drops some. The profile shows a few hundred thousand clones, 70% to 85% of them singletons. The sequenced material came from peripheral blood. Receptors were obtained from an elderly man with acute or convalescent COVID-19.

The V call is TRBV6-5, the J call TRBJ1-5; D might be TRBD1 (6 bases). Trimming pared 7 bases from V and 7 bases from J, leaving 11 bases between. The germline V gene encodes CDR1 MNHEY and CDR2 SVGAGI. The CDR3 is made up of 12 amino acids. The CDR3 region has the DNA TGTGCCAGCAAAGGGGGGGAACAGCCCCAGCATTTT. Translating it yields CASKGGEQPQHF.

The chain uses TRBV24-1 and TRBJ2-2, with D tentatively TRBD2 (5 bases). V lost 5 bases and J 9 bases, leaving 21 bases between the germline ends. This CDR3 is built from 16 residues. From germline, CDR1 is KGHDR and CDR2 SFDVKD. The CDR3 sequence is CATSADSGGLRRELFF. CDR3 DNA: TGTGCCACCAGTGCCGACTCCGGTGGACTCCGCCGGGAGCTGTTTTTT.

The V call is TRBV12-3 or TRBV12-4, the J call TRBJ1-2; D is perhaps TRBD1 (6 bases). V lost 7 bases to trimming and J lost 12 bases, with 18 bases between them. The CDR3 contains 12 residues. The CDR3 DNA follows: TGTGCCAGCAACCTCCTGGCAGGGGTCCACACCTTC. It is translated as CASNLLAGVHTF.

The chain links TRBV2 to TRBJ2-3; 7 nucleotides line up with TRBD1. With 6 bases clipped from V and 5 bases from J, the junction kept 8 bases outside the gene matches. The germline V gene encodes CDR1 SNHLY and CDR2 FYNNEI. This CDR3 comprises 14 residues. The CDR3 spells CASSRQGGKDTQYF. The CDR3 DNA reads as TGTGCCAGCAGCCGACAAGGGGGCAAAGATACGCAGTATTTT.

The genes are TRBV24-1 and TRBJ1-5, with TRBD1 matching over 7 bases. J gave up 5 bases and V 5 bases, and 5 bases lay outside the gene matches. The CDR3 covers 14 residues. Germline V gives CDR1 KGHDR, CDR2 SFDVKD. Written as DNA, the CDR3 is TGTGCCACCAGTGGACAGGGAGATTATCAGCCCCAGCATTTT. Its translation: CATSGQGDYQPQHF.

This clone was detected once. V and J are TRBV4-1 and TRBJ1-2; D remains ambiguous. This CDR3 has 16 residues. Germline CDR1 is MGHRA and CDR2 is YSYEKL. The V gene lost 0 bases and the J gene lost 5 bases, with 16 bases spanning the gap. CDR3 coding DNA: TGCGCCAGCAGCCAAGAATCGCTCTACAGACATTATGGCTACACCTTC. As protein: CASSQESLYRHYGYTF.

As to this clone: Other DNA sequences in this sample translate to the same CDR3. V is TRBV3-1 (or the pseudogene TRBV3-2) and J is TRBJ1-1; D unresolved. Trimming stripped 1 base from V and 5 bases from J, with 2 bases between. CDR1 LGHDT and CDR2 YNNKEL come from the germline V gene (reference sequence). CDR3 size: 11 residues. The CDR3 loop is CASSQATEAFF. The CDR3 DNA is TGTGCCAGCAGCCAAGCGACTGAAGCTTTCTTT.

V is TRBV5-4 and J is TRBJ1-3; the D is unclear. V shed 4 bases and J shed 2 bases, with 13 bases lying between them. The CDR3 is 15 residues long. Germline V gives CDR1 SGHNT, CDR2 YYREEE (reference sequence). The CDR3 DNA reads TGTGCCAGCAGCCTAAACAGAGTACCTGGAAACACCATATATTTT. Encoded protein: CASSLNRVPGNTIYF.

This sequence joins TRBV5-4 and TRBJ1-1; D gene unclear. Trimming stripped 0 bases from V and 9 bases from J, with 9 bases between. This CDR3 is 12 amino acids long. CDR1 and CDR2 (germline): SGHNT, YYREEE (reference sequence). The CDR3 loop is CASSLDGIQAFF. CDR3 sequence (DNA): TGTGCCAGCAGCTTGGACGGGATTCAAGCTTTCTTT.

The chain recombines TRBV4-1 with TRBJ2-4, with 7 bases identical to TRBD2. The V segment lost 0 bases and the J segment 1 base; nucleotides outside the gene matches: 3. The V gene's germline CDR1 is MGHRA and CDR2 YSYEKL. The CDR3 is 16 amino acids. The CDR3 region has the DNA TGCGCCAGCAGCCAAGAGCGGGGGTGGGCCAAAAACATTCAGTACTTC. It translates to CASSQERGWAKNIQYF.

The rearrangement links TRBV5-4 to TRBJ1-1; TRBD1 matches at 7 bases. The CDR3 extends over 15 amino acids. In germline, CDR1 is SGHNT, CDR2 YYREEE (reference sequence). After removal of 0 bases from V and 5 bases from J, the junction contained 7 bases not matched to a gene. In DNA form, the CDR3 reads TGTGCCAGCAGCTTGGGAGGGGGCTGGGGAACTGAAGCTTTCTTT. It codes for CASSLGGGWGTEAFF.

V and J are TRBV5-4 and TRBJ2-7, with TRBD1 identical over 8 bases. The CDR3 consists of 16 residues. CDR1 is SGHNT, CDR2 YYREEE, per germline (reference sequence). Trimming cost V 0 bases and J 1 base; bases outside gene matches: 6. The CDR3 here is CASSLDETGVSYEQYF. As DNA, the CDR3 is TGTGCCAGCAGCTTGGATGAGACAGGGGTTTCCTACGAGCAGTACTTC.

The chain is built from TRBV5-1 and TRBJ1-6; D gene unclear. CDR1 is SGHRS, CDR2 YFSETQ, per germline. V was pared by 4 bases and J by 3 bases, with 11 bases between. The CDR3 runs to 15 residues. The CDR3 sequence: CASSNGIDYNSPLHF. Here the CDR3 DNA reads TGCGCCAGCAGCAACGGGATAGACTATAATTCACCCCTCCACTTT.

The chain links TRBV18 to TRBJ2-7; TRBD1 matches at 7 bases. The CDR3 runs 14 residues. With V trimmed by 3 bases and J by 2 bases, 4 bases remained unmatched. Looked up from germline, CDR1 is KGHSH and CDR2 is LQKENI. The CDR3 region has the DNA TGTGCCAGCTCACCGCAGGGGGAGACCTACGAGCAGTACTTC. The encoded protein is CASSPQGETYEQYF.